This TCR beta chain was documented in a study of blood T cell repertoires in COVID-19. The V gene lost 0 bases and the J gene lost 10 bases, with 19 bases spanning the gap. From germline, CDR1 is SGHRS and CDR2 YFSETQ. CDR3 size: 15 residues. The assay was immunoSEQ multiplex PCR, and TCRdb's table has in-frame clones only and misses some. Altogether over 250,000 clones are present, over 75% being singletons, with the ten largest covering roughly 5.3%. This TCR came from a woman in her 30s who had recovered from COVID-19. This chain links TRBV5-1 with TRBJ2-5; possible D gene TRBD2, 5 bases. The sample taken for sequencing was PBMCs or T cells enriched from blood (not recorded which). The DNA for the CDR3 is TGCGCCAGCAGCTTGGATGCCAGCCCCGGGGATAGCCAGTACTTC. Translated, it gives CASSLDASPGDSQYF.